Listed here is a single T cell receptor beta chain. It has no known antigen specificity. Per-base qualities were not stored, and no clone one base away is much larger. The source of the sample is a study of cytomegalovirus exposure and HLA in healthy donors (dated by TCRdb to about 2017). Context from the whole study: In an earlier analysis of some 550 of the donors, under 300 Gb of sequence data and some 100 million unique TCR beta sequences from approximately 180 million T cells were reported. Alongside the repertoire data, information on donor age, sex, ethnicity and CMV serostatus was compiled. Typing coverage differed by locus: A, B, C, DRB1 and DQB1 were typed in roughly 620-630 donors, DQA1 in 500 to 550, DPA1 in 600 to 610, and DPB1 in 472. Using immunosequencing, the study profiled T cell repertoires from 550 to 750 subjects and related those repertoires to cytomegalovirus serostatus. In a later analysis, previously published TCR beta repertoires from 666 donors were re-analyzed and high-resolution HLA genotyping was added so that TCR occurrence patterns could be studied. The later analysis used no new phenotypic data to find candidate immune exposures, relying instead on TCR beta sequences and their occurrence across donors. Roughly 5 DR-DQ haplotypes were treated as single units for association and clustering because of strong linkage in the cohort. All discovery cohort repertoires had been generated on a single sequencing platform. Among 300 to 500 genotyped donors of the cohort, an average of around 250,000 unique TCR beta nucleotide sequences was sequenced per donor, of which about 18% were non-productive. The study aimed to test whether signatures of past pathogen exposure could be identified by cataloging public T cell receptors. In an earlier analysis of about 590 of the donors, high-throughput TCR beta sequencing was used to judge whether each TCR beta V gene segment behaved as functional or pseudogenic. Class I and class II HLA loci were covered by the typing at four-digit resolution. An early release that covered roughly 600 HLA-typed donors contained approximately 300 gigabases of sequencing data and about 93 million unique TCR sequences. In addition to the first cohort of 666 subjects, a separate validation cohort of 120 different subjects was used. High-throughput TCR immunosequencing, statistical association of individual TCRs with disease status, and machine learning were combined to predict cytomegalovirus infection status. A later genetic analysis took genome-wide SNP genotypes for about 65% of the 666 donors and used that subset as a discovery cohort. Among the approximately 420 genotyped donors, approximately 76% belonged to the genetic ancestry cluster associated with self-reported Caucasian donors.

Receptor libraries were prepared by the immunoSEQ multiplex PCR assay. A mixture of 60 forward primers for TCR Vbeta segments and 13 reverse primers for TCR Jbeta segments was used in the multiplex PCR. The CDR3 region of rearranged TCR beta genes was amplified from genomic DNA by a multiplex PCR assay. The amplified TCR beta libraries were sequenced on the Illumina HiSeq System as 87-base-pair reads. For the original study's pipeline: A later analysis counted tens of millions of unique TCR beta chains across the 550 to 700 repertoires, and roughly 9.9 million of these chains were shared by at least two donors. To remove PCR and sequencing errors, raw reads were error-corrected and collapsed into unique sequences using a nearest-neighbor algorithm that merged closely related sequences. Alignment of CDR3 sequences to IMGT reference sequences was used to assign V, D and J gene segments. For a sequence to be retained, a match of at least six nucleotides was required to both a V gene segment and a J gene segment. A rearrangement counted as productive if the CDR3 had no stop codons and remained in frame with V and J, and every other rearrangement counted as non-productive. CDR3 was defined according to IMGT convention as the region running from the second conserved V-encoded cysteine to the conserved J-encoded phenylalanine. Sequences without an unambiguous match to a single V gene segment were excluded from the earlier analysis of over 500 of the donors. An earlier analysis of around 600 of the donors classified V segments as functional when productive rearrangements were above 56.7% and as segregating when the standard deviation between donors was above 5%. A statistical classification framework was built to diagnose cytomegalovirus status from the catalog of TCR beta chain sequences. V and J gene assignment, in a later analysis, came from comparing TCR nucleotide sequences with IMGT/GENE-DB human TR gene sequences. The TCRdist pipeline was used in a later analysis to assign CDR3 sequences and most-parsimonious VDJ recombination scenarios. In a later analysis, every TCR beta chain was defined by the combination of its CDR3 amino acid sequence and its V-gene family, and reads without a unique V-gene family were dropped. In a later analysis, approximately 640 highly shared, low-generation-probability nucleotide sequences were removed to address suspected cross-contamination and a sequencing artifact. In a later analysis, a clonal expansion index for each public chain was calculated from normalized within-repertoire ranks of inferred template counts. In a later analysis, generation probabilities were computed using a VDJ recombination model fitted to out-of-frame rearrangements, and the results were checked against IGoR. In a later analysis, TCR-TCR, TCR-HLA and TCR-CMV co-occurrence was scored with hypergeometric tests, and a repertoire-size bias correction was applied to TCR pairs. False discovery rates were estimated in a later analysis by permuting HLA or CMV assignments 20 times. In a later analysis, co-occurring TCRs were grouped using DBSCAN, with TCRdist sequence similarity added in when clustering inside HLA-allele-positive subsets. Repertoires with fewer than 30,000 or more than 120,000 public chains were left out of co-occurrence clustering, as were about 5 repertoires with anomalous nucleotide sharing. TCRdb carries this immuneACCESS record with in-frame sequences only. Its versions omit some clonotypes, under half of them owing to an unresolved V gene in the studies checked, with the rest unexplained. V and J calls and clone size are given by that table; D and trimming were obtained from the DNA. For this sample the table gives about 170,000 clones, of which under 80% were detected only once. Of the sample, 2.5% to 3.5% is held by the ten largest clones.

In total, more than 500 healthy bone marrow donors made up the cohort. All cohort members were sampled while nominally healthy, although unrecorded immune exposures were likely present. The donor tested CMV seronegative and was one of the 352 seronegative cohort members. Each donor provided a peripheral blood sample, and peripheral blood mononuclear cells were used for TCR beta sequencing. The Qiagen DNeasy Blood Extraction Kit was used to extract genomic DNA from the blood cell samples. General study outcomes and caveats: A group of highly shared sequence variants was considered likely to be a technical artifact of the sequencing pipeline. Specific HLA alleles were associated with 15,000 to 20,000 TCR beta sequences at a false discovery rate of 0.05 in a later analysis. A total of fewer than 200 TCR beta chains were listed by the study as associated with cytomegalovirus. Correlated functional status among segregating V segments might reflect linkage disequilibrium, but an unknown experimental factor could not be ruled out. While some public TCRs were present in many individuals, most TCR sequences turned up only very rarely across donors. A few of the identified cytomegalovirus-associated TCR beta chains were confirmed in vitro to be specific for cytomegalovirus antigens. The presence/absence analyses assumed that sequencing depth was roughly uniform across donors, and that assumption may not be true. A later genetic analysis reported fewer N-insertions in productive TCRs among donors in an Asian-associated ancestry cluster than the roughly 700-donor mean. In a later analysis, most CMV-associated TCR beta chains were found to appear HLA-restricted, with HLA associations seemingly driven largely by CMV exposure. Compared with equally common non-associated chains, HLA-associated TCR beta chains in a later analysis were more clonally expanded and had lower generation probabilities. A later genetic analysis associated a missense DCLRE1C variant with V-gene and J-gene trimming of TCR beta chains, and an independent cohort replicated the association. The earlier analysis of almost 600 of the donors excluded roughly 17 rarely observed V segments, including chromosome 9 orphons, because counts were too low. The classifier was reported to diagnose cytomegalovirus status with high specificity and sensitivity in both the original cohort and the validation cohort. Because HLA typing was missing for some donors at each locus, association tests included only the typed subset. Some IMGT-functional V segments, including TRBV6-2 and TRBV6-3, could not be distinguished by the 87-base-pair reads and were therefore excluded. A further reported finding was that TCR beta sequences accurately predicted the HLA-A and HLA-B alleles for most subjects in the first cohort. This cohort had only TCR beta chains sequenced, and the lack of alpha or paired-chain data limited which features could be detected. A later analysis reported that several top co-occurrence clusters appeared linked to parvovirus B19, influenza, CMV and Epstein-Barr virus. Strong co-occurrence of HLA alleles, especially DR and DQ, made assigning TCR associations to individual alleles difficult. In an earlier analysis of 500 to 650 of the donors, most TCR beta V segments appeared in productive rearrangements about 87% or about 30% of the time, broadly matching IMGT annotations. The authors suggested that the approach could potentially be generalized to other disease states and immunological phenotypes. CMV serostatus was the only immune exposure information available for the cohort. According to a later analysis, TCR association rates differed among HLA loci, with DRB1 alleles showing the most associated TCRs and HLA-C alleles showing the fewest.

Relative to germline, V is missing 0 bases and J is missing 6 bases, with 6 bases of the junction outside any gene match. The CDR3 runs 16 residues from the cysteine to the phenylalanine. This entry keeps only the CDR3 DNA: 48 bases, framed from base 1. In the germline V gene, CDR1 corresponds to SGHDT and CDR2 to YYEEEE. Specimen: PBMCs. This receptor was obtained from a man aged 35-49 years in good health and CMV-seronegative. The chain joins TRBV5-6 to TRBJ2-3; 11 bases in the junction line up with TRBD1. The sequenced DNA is TGTGCCAGCAGCTTGGTGACCGGGACAGGGGGTGATACGCAGTATTTT. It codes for CASSLVTGTGGDTQYF.